This T cell receptor (beta chain) came from a study of shared clonotypes between healthy human individuals. Findings and limits, study-wide: Since donors were few, the genetic and exposure-history diversity represented was limited. In general, naive subsets displayed greater estimated richness than memory subsets did.

Comment on this clone: Its specificity is not known.

Germline V gene data show CDR1 as LNHNV and CDR2 as YYDKDF (reference sequence). V lost 0 bases to trimming and J lost 1 base, with 19 bases between them. This CDR3 is built from 19 residues. It was at deep level that the assay was run. Genomic DNA of every subset was divided equally among multiple immunoSEQ plates. Produced via immunoSEQ multiplex PCR; TCRdb's table is partial and in-frame only. The data hold a few million clones, with approximately 94% observed a single time. The source material was naive CD4+ T cells sorted from blood. Subset here: CD45RA+ positively selected. This TCR derives from a man younger than 35 in good health. The chain is built from TRBV15 and TRBJ2-4; D call uncertain. The CDR3 coding sequence is TGTGCCACCAGCAGAGATCTTCTTTCTGGGGTCCGCGCCAAAAACATTCAGTACTTC. Protein product: CATSRDLLSGVRAKNIQYF.